A single sample gave rise to the 23 T cell receptor beta chains below, sequenced in a study of blood T cell repertoires in COVID-19. Assay used: immunoSEQ multiplex PCR; TCRdb lists only in-frame clones, some missing. The table has 250,000 to 300,000 clones, 80% to 90% seen once. Sequencing was performed on peripheral blood. Receptor source: a woman aged 25 to 45 with active or convalescent COVID-19.

This clone has only a few counts. The rearrangement joins TRBV3-1 (or the pseudogene TRBV3-2) to TRBJ2-5; TRBD2 is a possible D gene (5 bases). Germline CDR1 LGHDT, CDR2 YNNKEL (reference sequence). Trimming pared 0 bases from V and 2 bases from J, leaving 10 bases between. The CDR3 has 15 amino acids. The CDR3 DNA follows: TGTGCCAGCAGCCAAGATCTGAGCGGACAAGAGACCCAGTACTTC. Encoded protein: CASSQDLSGQETQYF.

J is TRBJ1-1 and V is TRBV5-4, with a weak D call TRBD1 (6 bases). CDR3 length equals 16 residues. Trimming left V 4 bases short and J 1 base short, with 17 bases between. Germline V lookup: CDR1 SGHNT, CDR2 YYREEE (reference sequence). CDR3 nucleotide sequence: TGTGCCAGCAGCCCCGGACAGACTTTAGCGAACACTGAAGCTTTCTTT. It codes for CASSPGQTLANTEAFF.

This sequence joins TRBV7-2 and TRBJ2-1; TRBD2 matches at 7 bases. This CDR3 is 14 amino acids long. Trimming removed 5 bases from V and 3 bases from J; junction bases left unmatched: 4. CDR1 and CDR2 (germline): SGHTA, FQGNSA. CDR3: CASSPGLVYNEQFF. The CDR3 nucleotides read TGTGCCAGCAGCCCAGGACTAGTCTACAATGAGCAGTTCTTC.

V gene TRBV7-6 combines with J gene TRBJ2-7; 7 nucleotides align to TRBD2. V lost 2 bases and J lost 0; bases outside the gene matches: 7. Germline V CDR1 and CDR2: SGHVS, FNYEAQ. CDR3 length: 16 amino acids. CDR3 sequence: CASSLRAGEPSYEQYF. CDR3 coding DNA: TGTGCCAGCAGCTTAAGGGCGGGGGAACCCTCCTACGAGCAGTACTTC.

The CDR3 here is CSAAGGMYGYTF. In DNA form, the CDR3 reads TGCAGCGCCGCGGGGGGGATGTATGGCTACACCTTC. This chain joins TRBV29-1 and TRBJ1-2, with D possibly matching TRBD1 (5 bases). Germline V gene data show CDR1 as SQVTM and CDR2 as ANQGSEA. Trimming cost V 7 bases and J 5 bases, with 14 bases left between them. The CDR3 has 12 amino acids.

J is TRBJ2-3 and V is TRBV11-1, with a weak D call TRBD2 (5 bases). CDR1 and CDR2 (germline): SGHAT, FQDESV (reference sequence). This CDR3 region has 17 residues. The V end lost 0 bases, the J end lost 2 bases, and 15 bases lay between the germline ends. This chain's CDR3 is CASSLAPRLATTDTQYF. CDR3 nucleotide sequence: TGTGCCAGCAGCTTAGCGCCACGGCTAGCTACCACAGATACGCAGTATTTT.

The genes are TRBV6-4 and TRBJ2-3; D is unresolved. This CDR3 is 14 amino acids long. The germline V and J ends were trimmed by 2 bases and 4 bases, with 10 bases remaining between them. The germline gives CDR1 MRHNA, CDR2 SNTAGT. The CDR3 coding sequence is TGTGCCAGCAGTGACCTTCTGGGCGCAGATACGCAGTATTTT. Translation: CASSDLLGADTQYF.

The V and J genes are TRBV6-5 and TRBJ2-3; TRBD2 is a possible D gene (5 bases). V lost 5 bases and J 1 base, leaving 13 bases between the germline ends. The CDR3 length is 15 residues. Germline CDR1 and CDR2: MNHEY and SVGAGI. The CDR3 DNA reads TGTGCCAGCAGTCCCCGGGATACCCGCACAGATACGCAGTATTTT. Residues: CASSPRDTRTDTQYF.

The chain uses TRBV6-2 or TRBV6-3 and TRBJ2-3; D call uncertain. The CDR3 has 14 residues. Germline values: CDR1 MNHEY, CDR2 SVGEGT. Deletions cut 2 bases from V and 5 bases from J, with 11 bases between. CDR3 region: CASSYGLVGDTQYF. As DNA, the CDR3 is TGTGCCAGCAGTTACGGGCTGGTTGGAGATACGCAGTATTTT.

The V call is TRBV7-2, the J call TRBJ2-7; TRBD1 matches 9 bases. In germline, CDR1 is SGHTA, CDR2 FQGNSA. Losses at the gene ends were 10 bases for V and 2 bases for J; bases not matched to a gene: 6. The CDR3 has 13 amino acids. The CDR3 is CATRDRVTYEQYF. The CDR3 nucleotides are TGTGCCACCCGGGACAGGGTCACCTACGAGCAGTACTTC.

V usage is TRBV7-2 and J usage is TRBJ1-1, with D perhaps TRBD1 (5 bases). V was pared by 5 bases and J by 5 bases, with 18 bases between. Germline-derived CDR1 and CDR2 are SGHTA and FQGNSA. CDR3 length: 15 residues. The CDR3 DNA reads as TGTGCCAGCAGCCCTGGGGGGAGGGTTGAGACTGAAGCTTTCTTT. The encoded protein is CASSPGGRVETEAFF.

This clone was counted only a few times. The rearrangement links TRBV2 to TRBJ1-4; 12 nucleotides line up with TRBD1. V lost 6 bases, J lost 5 bases, and 4 bases stayed unmatched. The CDR3 loop spans 15 amino acids. Germline-derived CDR1 and CDR2 are SNHLY and FYNNEI. CDR3 amino acids: CASRRDRGPNEKLFF. The CDR3 coding sequence is TGTGCCAGCAGGAGGGACAGGGGGCCGAATGAAAAACTGTTTTTT.

The chain carries TRBV6-2 or TRBV6-3 and TRBJ2-3; 8 positions match TRBD2. V was clipped by 5 bases and J by 10 bases; unmatched bases: 5. Germline V lookup: CDR1 MNHEY, CDR2 SVGEGT. CDR3 length: 12 residues. The CDR3 protein is CASSNSGAAQYF. The CDR3 DNA sequence: TGTGCCAGCAGTAATAGCGGGGCTGCGCAGTATTTT.

V is TRBV7-9 and J is TRBJ1-5; 7 nucleotides match TRBD1. Germline lookup yields CDR1 SEHNR and CDR2 FQNEAQ (reference sequence). V was pared by 1 base and J by 3 bases, with 9 bases of the junction left unmatched. This CDR3 is built from 17 residues. The CDR3 loop is CASSLVGGDGLNQPQHF. The CDR3 DNA sequence: TGTGCCAGCAGCTTAGTAGGGGGCGATGGACTCAATCAGCCCCAGCATTTT.

The chain uses TRBV7-2 and TRBJ1-5, with a weak D call TRBD1 (6 bases). The CDR3 has 15 amino acids. Germline CDR1 SGHTA, CDR2 FQGNSA. V lost 5 bases, J lost 4 bases, and 15 bases lay in between. CDR3 coding DNA: TGTGCCAGCAGCCCAACCGGGACAACGAATCAGCCCCAGCATTTT. Its protein product is CASSPTGTTNQPQHF.

CDR3 region: CASSQDWAGGSGETQYF. CDR3 DNA: TGCGCCAGCAGCCAAGATTGGGCGGGGGGTTCTGGAGAGACCCAGTACTTC. The chain employs TRBV4-3 and TRBJ2-5, with TRBD2 matching 8 bases. V lost 0 bases and J lost 4; bases outside the gene matches: 10. The CDR3 contains 17 residues. Germline assignment: CDR1 LGHNA and CDR2 YSLEER.

V gene TRBV18 combines with J gene TRBJ2-5; no clear D gene. There are 14 residues in the CDR3. Deletions cut 4 bases from V and 5 bases from J, with 14 bases between. Germline V gene data show CDR1 as KGHSH and CDR2 as LQKENI. In nucleotides, the CDR3 is TGTGCCAGCTCACTAACCGCCAGGTCGGAGACCCAGTACTTC. Residues: CASSLTARSETQYF.

The genes are TRBV5-1 and TRBJ2-5, with TRBD2 matching 10 bases. The CDR3 contains 15 residues. The germline gives CDR1 SGHRS, CDR2 YFSETQ. The J segment lost 2 bases and the V segment lost 4 bases, leaving 5 bases of the junction unmatched. The CDR3 region is CASSHLSGGQETQYF. The CDR3 DNA follows: TGCGCCAGCAGCCACCTTAGCGGGGGGCAAGAGACCCAGTACTTC.

V gene TRBV3-1 (or the pseudogene TRBV3-2) combines with J gene TRBJ2-2, with D perhaps matching TRBD1 (5 bases). Trimming cost V 1 base and J 5 bases, with 8 bases left between them. CDR1 and CDR2 (germline): LGHDT, YNNKEL (reference sequence). This CDR3 is built from 14 residues. The CDR3 DNA reads TGTGCCAGCAGCCAAGTCGCAGGGACCGGGGAGCTGTTTTTT. Protein: CASSQVAGTGELFF.

The genes are TRBV19 and TRBJ2-4; 7 bases map to TRBD1. The germline V gene has CDR1 LNHDA and CDR2 SQIVND (reference sequence). The CDR3 totals 14 residues. The trim removed 6 bases at V and 7 bases at J, leaving 9 bases unmatched. The DNA of the CDR3 is TGTGCCAGTAGAGAAAGGGGGCGCGGGAACATTCAGTACTTC. It specifies CASRERGRGNIQYF.

The V call is TRBV5-1, the J call TRBJ1-2, with TRBD1 as a possible D gene (6 bases). Germline V lookup: CDR1 SGHRS, CDR2 YFSETQ. This CDR3 region has 15 residues. The germline V and J ends were trimmed by 3 bases and 4 bases, with 16 bases remaining between them. CDR3 in DNA: TGCGCCAGCAGCTCGAAGACAGGACGGGGCTATGGCTACACCTTC. Protein product: CASSSKTGRGYGYTF. The whole variable domain, filled in from reference TRBV5-1 and TRBJ1-2, reads KAGVTQTPRYLIKTRGQQVTLSCSPISGHRSVSWYQQTPGQGLQFLFEYFSETQRNKGNFPGRFSGRQFSNSRSEMNVSTLELGDSALYLCASSSKTGRGYGYTFGSGTRLTVV.

This clone was seen just once. This chain joins TRBV7-9 and TRBJ2-5; 10 nucleotides line up with TRBD2. Germline V gene lookup returns CDR1 SEHNR and CDR2 FQNEAQ (reference sequence). The length of the CDR3 is 17 residues. The trim removed 3 bases at V and 5 bases at J, leaving 12 bases unmatched. CDR3 nucleotide sequence: TGTGCCAGCAGCTTGACCGGGGCTAGCGGGGGTCAGGAGACCCAGTACTTC. Its translation: CASSLTGASGGQETQYF.

J is TRBJ1-1 and V is TRBV28, with TRBD1 as a possible D gene (5 bases). The CDR3 is 14 amino acids. V gave up 3 bases and J gave up 6 bases, with 14 bases separating them. CDR1 is MDHEN and CDR2 is SYDVKM in the germline V gene. CDR3 sequence: CASSFGGQGAEAFF. CDR3 DNA: TGTGCCAGCAGTTTCGGAGGGCAGGGCGCTGAAGCTTTCTTT.